This T cell receptor beta chain was retrieved from a study of long-term antiretroviral therapy in people with HIV. V was pared by 3 bases and J by 7 bases, with 6 bases between. Germline V lookup: CDR1 DFQATT, CDR2 SNEGSKA (reference sequence). The CDR3 length is 10 residues. Running of the v3.0 immunoSEQ assay took place at survey level. Some clones are missing from TCRdb's copy, which holds only in-frame ones; the method was immunoSEQ multiplex PCR. The sample holds around 29,000 clones, 75% to 90% seen once. Material: unsorted PBMCs, obtained 0.3 years after starting antiretroviral therapy. This TCR came from a man aged 40-49 years with HIV. The chain recombines TRBV20-1 with TRBJ2-5; D gene ambiguous. The CDR3 loop reads CSARIRTQYF. As DNA, the CDR3 is TGCAGTGCTAGGATCCGGACCCAGTACTTC.